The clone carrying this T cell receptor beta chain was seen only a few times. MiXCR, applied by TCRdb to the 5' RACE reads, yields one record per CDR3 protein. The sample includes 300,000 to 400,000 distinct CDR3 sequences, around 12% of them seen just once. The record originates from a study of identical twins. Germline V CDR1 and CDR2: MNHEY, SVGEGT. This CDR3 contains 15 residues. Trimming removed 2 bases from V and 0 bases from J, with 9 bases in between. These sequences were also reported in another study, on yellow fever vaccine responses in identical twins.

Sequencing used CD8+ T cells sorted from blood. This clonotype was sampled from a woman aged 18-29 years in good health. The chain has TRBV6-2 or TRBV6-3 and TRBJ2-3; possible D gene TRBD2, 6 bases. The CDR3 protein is CASSYGSGSTDTQYF. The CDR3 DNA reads TGTGCCAGCAGTTACGGGAGCGGGAGCACAGATACGCAGTATTTT.